Sequencing of this T cell receptor beta chain was carried out in a study of blood T cells in healthy people across ages. Overall study results and limits: Using unsorted PBMCs precluded a conclusive naive versus antigen-experienced comparison.

J was trimmed by 6 bases and V by 6 bases; bases with no gene match: 4. Germline values: CDR1 SGHRS, CDR2 YFSETQ. The CDR3 contains 13 residues. Comments on this clonotype: What it binds is not known.

PCR was performed a second time for roughly 7 to 11 cycles using a sample-barcoded 5' primer and a J-beta primer mix. Samples each returned at least 2.5 million CDR3-containing paired-end reads. MiXCR, run by TCRdb on the 5' RACE reads, gives a single entry per CDR3 protein. The sample has 600,000 to 800,000 distinct CDR3 sequences; around 52% are singletons. This clonotype originated in a woman older than 75 in good health. The chain combines TRBV5-1 with TRBJ2-1; TRBD2 aligns across 9 bases. The specimen sequenced was blood. The CDR3 bases are TGCGCCAGCACAAGCGGGGGGCCCAATGAGCAGTTCTTC. It specifies CASTSGGPNEQFF. The variable domain in full, completed from reference TRBV5-1 and TRBJ2-1, reads KAGVTQTPRYLIKTRGQQVTLSCSPISGHRSVSWYQQTPGQGLQFLFEYFSETQRNKGNFPGRFSGRQFSNSRSEMNVSTLELGDSALYLCASTSGGPNEQFFGPGTRLTVL.